The 21 T cell receptor beta chains in this list originate from one sample, sequenced in a study of T cell responses to AZD1222 COVID-19 vaccine. Data came from immunoSEQ multiplex PCR; TCRdb stores just in-frame clones and leaves some out. The table includes approximately 65,000 clones, roughly 86% detected once. The sample was peripheral blood, taken on day 0 of AZD1222 vaccination. These receptor sequences come from an adult in good health.

This chain uses TRBV3-1 (or the pseudogene TRBV3-2) with TRBJ1-6; D is possibly TRBD1 (5 bases). V was trimmed by 4 bases and J by 8 bases, leaving 9 bases between them. The CDR3 has 13 residues. Germline lookup yields CDR1 LGHDT and CDR2 YNNKEL (reference sequence). This CDR3 reads CASSRGRDSPLHF. Here the CDR3 DNA reads TGTGCCAGCAGCCGGGGCAGGGATTCACCCCTCCACTTT.

Concerning this clone itself: One junction end does not reproduce the germline sequence, and a read error may be involved. This chain links TRBV24-1 with TRBJ1-1; possibly TRBD1 for D (5 bases). The V gene's germline CDR1 is KGHDR and CDR2 SFDVKD. The CDR3 sequence is 12 residues long. DNA of the CDR3: TGTGCCTCCAGGGTGTCGAACACTGAAGCTTTCTTT. Its protein is CASRVSNTEAFF.

This clone has just a few counts. CDR3 nucleotide sequence: TGTGCCAGCTCACCACCGAGTCCTGCGAACACTGAAGCTTTCTTT. Translating gives CASSPPSPANTEAFF. The rearrangement links TRBV18 to TRBJ1-1; D unclear. V was shortened by 0 bases and J by 1 base, with 9 bases between the two germline ends. The germline gives CDR1 KGHSH, CDR2 LQKENI. The CDR3 is 15 amino acids.

The sample holds one count of this clone. The chain is built from TRBV7-8 and TRBJ2-5, with D unresolved. Trimming stripped 5 bases from V and 9 bases from J, with 16 bases between. There are 13 residues in the CDR3. The germline V gene has CDR1 SGHVS and CDR2 FQNEAQ. The CDR3 bases are TGTGCCAGCAGCCGCGACCTATACCAGGCCCAGTACTTC. Its protein is CASSRDLYQAQYF.

This clone was seen only once. The chain has TRBV12-3 or TRBV12-4 and TRBJ1-1, with D possibly being TRBD1 (5 bases). CDR3 size: 13 residues. Trimming took off 6 bases at V and 3 bases at J, with 11 bases between the two ends. In nucleotides, the CDR3 is TGTGCCAGCAGGTATGCAGGGTACACTGAAGCTTTCTTT. This codes for CASRYAGYTEAFF.

The rearrangement uses TRBV7-8 and TRBJ2-2, with 7 bases aligning to TRBD2. CDR1 SGHVS and CDR2 FQNEAQ come from the germline V gene. This CDR3 has 15 residues. The trim removed 5 bases at V and 2 bases at J, leaving 5 bases unmatched. The CDR3 DNA reads TGTGCCAGCAGCGGAAGGGACTATAACACCGGGGAGCTGTTTTTT. Translated: CASSGRDYNTGELFF.

The chain carries TRBV28 and TRBJ1-2; 10 bases align to TRBD1. The length of the CDR3 is 16 residues. The germline gives CDR1 MDHEN, CDR2 SYDVKM. V was clipped by 4 bases and J by 6 bases; unmatched bases: 11. The chain's CDR3 is CASSSRLWTGGNGYTF. The CDR3, as DNA: TGTGCCAGCAGTTCACGACTTTGGACAGGGGGTAATGGCTACACCTTC.

This clone occurred a few times. The DNA of the CDR3 is TGTGCCAGCAGCCCCGGACTAGCGGAGACAGATACGCAGTATTTT. The encoded protein is CASSPGLAETDTQYF. The rearrangement links TRBV6-4 to TRBJ2-3, with 10 bases matching TRBD2. The V gene end was trimmed by 6 bases and the J gene end by 3 bases; junction bases not matched to a gene: 6. Germline V gives CDR1 MRHNA, CDR2 SNTAGT. The CDR3 extends over 15 amino acids.

This clone was counted a few times. The V and J genes are TRBV14 and TRBJ2-1; a weak D match, TRBD2 (6 bases). With 2 bases removed from V and 9 bases from J, the gap between germline ends came to 20 bases. The length of the CDR3 is 16 residues. Germline lookup yields CDR1 SGHDN and CDR2 FVKESK. The CDR3 region has the DNA TGTGCCAGCAGCCAATTAGGATTGCCGGTGGGGGGTGAGCAGTTCTTC. This sequence encodes CASSQLGLPVGGEQFF.

The chain joins TRBV5-1 to TRBJ2-7; unclear D gene. Deletions cut 1 base from V and 2 bases from J, with 7 bases between. CDR1 is SGHRS and CDR2 is YFSETQ in the germline V gene. The CDR3 runs 13 residues. The CDR3, as DNA: TGCGCCAGCAGCTTGACAGTTACCTACGAGCAGTACTTC. This gives the protein CASSLTVTYEQYF.

The chain employs TRBV29-1 and TRBJ2-1, with TRBD2 matching 15 bases. V lost 0 bases and J lost 0; bases outside the gene matches: 12. Germline CDR1 and CDR2: SQVTM and ANQGSEA. The CDR3 contains 21 residues. The CDR3 DNA reads TGCAGCGTTGAAGATCTGCCCGGGACTAGCGGGAGGCCAAGCTCCTACAATGAGCAGTTCTTC. It translates to CSVEDLPGTSGRPSSYNEQFF.

The genes are TRBV18 and TRBJ1-4; D unresolved. V was pared by 0 bases and J by 5 bases, with 10 bases between. The CDR3 is made up of 15 amino acids. Germline-derived CDR1 and CDR2 are KGHSH and LQKENI. The CDR3 sequence is CASSPPGSQNEKLFF. The CDR3, as DNA: TGTGCCAGCTCACCACCGGGATCCCAAAATGAAAAACTGTTTTTT.

The chain employs TRBV5-6 and TRBJ2-2; 14 bases match TRBD2. Trimming at V came to 1 base and at J to 10 bases, leaving 9 bases not matched to a gene. Germline CDR1 reads SGHDT; CDR2 reads YYEEEE. The CDR3 has 17 residues. CDR3 bases: TGTGCCAGCAGCTTGAGGCCGGGACTAGCGGGGGAAGAGGAGCTGTTTTTT. It encodes CASSLRPGLAGEEELFF.

The chain joins TRBV10-2 to TRBJ2-1, with D possibly called TRBD1 or TRBD2 (6 bases each). This CDR3 is built from 16 residues. Germline assignment: CDR1 WSHSY and CDR2 SAAADI. The V end was cut by 6 bases, the J end by 4 bases, with 19 bases between. CDR3 loop: CASRGGLARSYNEQFF. The DNA for the CDR3 is TGCGCCAGCAGAGGGGGTCTAGCGCGGAGTTACAATGAGCAGTTCTTC.

This chain links TRBV4-1 with TRBJ2-3; D is perhaps TRBD1 (6 bases). Per the germline V gene, CDR1 is MGHRA and CDR2 is YSYEKL. The CDR3 length is 16 residues. Trimming cost V 0 bases and J 3 bases, with 13 bases left between them. CDR3 in DNA: TGCGCCAGCAGCCAAGATACCCAGGGGAGAACAGATACGCAGTATTTT. Translated, it gives CASSQDTQGRTDTQYF.

The rearrangement joins TRBV7-3 to TRBJ2-6; weak D call: TRBD2 (7 bases). The CDR3 covers 18 residues. The V gene lost 5 bases and the J gene lost 0 bases, with 17 bases spanning the gap. Germline CDR1 and CDR2: SGHTA and FQGTGA. CDR3 nucleotides: TGTGCCAGCAGCCCCCGTGGGGGGGCACGCTCTGGGGCCAACGTCCTGACTTTC. Residues: CASSPRGGARSGANVLTF.

V gene TRBV7-6 combines with J gene TRBJ2-5; 10 bases agree with TRBD1. Germline V gene data show CDR1 as SGHVS and CDR2 as FNYEAQ. This CDR3 contains 13 residues. The trim removed 5 bases at V and 7 bases at J, leaving 4 bases unmatched. The CDR3: CASSQGDRGTQYF. CDR3 DNA: TGTGCCAGCAGCCAAGGGGACAGGGGGACCCAGTACTTC.

In its sample, this clone was seen a few times. This chain joins TRBV30 and TRBJ2-5; unclear D gene. With 3 bases removed from V and 5 bases from J, the gap between germline ends came to 16 bases. The CDR3 spans 14 residues. CDR1 is GTSNPN, CDR2 SVGIG, per germline (reference sequence). The CDR3 loop is CAWSPGRARETQYF. Here the CDR3 DNA reads TGTGCCTGGAGCCCGGGTCGGGCGAGGGAGACCCAGTACTTC.

J is TRBJ1-3 and V is TRBV15, with D perhaps TRBD1 (5 bases). Germline values: CDR1 LNHNV, CDR2 YYDKDF (reference sequence). Trimming cost V 0 bases and J 9 bases, with 12 bases left between them. This CDR3 has 14 residues. CDR3 nucleotides: TGTGCCACCAGCAGAGATCCCGCGGGGGGCACCATATATTTT. It specifies CATSRDPAGGTIYF.

This CDR3 reads CASSQRRAAYNEQFF. The CDR3 nucleotides are TGCGCCAGCAGTCAAAGGCGGGCGGCCTACAATGAGCAGTTCTTC. The chain links TRBV23-1 to TRBJ2-1; weak D call: TRBD2 (5 bases). TRBV23-1 is annotated as an ORF whose role is uncertain. V lost 2 bases to trimming and J lost 2 bases, with 10 bases between them. There are 15 residues in the CDR3.

This rearrangement joins TRBV9 to TRBJ1-1; D unresolved. The CDR3 totals 13 residues. CDR1 and CDR2 from the germline V gene are SGDLS and YYNGEE. Trimming removed 0 bases from V and 8 bases from J, with 11 bases in between. CDR3 sequence reads: CASSVVGEEEAFF. DNA of the CDR3: TGTGCCAGCAGCGTAGTCGGGGAGGAGGAAGCTTTCTTT.